This TCR beta chain was profiled in a study of blood T cell repertoires in COVID-19. Across the study: Italy, Spain and the United States were the sources of the convalescent and acute COVID-19 samples. Sources were T cells, B-cell-depleted T cells, or PBMCs; the material itself was cDNA or gDNA.

Study processing details: Quantification of nucleated cells was approximated via reference gene primer amplification. The table came from immunoSEQ multiplex PCR; TCRdb's copy has only in-frame clones and leaves some out. D and trimming come from the DNA, and the V and J calls and clone size come from that table. This sample has 120,000 or so clones, with around 83% found just once. There are 13 residues in the CDR3. V was pared by 7 bases and J by 3 bases, with 10 bases between. The germline V gene encodes CDR1 SNHLY and CDR2 FYNNEI. The sequence came from an elderly man with active or convalescent COVID-19. The V call is TRBV2, the J call TRBJ1-5, with a weak D call TRBD1 (5 bases). Sequenced: peripheral blood. The CDR3 DNA reads TGTGCCAGCACCAGGACATACAATCAGCCCCAGCATTTT. Translated: CASTRTYNQPQHF.